The subject of this entry is one T cell receptor (beta chain). This record belongs to a study of shared clonotypes between healthy human individuals. From germline, CDR1 is SGHKS and CDR2 YYEKEE (reference sequence). With 10 bases removed from V and 5 bases from J, the gap between germline ends came to 22 bases. The CDR3 extends over 14 amino acids. Profiled with immunoSEQ multiplex PCR; TCRdb holds only in-frame clones, not every one. The top ten clones hold approximately 13% of a sample with about 480,000 clones, around 79% of them seen once. The rearrangement links TRBV5-5 to TRBJ2-7; D remains ambiguous. This clonotype originated in a woman aged 40 to 49 in good health. Some clones in this sample may be carry-over from other donors' samples. Input material: PBMCs. CDR3 sequence reads: CASRVSWPPDEQYF. The CDR3 bases are TGTGCCTCAAGGGTGTCATGGCCCCCGGACGAGCAGTACTTC.